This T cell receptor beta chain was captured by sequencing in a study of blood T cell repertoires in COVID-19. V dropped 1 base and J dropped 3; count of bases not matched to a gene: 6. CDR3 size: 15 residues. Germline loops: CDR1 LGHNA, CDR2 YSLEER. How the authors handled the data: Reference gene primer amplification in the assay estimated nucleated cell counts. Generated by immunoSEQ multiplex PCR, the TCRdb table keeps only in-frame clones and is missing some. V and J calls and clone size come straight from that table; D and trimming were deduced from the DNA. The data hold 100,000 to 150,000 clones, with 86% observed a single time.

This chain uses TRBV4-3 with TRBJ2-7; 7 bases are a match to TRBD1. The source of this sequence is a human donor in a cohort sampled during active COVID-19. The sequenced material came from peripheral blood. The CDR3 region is CASSQGHRGSYEQYF. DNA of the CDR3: TGCGCCAGCAGCCAAGGGCACAGGGGAAGCTACGAGCAGTACTTC.